This T cell receptor (beta chain) was obtained from a study of CD8 T cells in ankylosing spondylitis. V was clipped by 3 bases and J by 7 bases, with 10 bases between them. CDR3 length: 12 amino acids. Library preparation for TCR beta used quantitative 5'-RACE with molecular barcodes. TCRdb fed the 5' RACE reads into MiXCR, producing one record per CDR3 protein. Of almost 45,000 distinct CDR3 sequences listed, approximately 10% were seen once; the top ten hold around 1.4%. This clonotype appeared many times. Its matching antigen is unknown. Broader study findings: Characteristic of ankylosing spondylitis blood, it appeared, was a TCR beta motif comprising several highly homologous variants.

Sequencing was done on a sample of blood, either unsorted or a sorted T cell fraction (not recorded which). The chain recombines TRBV12-3 or TRBV12-4 with TRBJ2-7; D not certain. The sequence was obtained from a male donor with ankylosing spondylitis or in good health (not recorded which). In nucleotides, the CDR3 is TGTGCCAGCAGTTTTCCGGACGGAGAGCAGTACTTC. This encodes CASSFPDGEQYF.